The clone carrying this T cell receptor (beta chain) was seen a few times. Its antigen remains unknown. This sample was taken from a study of post-analysis software for immune sequencing data. Broader study findings: Controls showed significantly higher normalized Chao1 diversity than did multiple sclerosis patients. About five TRBV segments were more frequent in patients than controls; TRBV5-6, TRBV5-1 and TRBV20-1 belonged to this group.

V shed 5 bases and J shed 1 base, with 9 bases lying between them. The CDR3 has 14 residues. Included in the TCR beta cDNA libraries were unique molecular identifiers. TCRdb itself ran the PCR reads through MiXCR, one entry per CDR3 protein. The profile covers fewer than 850,000 distinct CDR3 sequences, with roughly 29% appearing a single time and around 0.56% taken by the ten largest. The sequencing sample was made of blood. The source of this sequence is a girl between 5 and 17 years old with multiple sclerosis. The chain is built from TRBV12-3 or TRBV12-4 and TRBJ2-4; no firm D call. The CDR3 sequence is CASSPLRAKNIQYF. CDR3 sequence (DNA): TGTGCCAGCAGTCCCCTGCGGGCCAAAAACATTCAGTACTTC.